These T cell receptor beta chains were read from a single sample in a study of early T cells in non-severe SARS-CoV-2 infection. One entry per CDR3 protein results from TCRdb running MiXCR on the 5' RACE reads. The top ten clones hold roughly an eighth of a sample with 32,000 or so distinct CDR3 sequences, around 9% of them seen once. Sequenced input: whole blood. These receptors originate from an adult who was a healthcare worker with PCR-confirmed SARS-CoV-2 infection or an uninfected control (not recorded which). Each CDR3 is given without its conserved first and last residue. The order of the fields is CDR3 protein, V gene, J gene.

cdr3_aa: AISESRQGNHEQY
v_call: TRBV10-3
j_call: TRBJ2-7

cdr3_aa: ASSWGANTEAF
v_call: TRBV5-4
j_call: TRBJ1-1

cdr3_aa: ASSPGQYTGELF
v_call: TRBV14
j_call: TRBJ2-2

cdr3_aa: ASRPQGTGAYNEQF
v_call: TRBV7-6
j_call: TRBJ2-1

cdr3_aa: ASSSGLLNEQF
v_call: TRBV7-9
j_call: TRBJ2-1

cdr3_aa: ASSTGTSGTYEQY
v_call: TRBV6-6
j_call: TRBJ2-7

cdr3_aa: SASTTRNQPQH
v_call: TRBV20-1
j_call: TRBJ1-5

cdr3_aa: ASSQDLIGEQY
v_call: TRBV4-3
j_call: TRBJ2-7

cdr3_aa: ASSPRLTDTQY
v_call: TRBV9
j_call: TRBJ2-3

cdr3_aa: ASSPSVENTEAF
v_call: TRBV9
j_call: TRBJ1-1

cdr3_aa: ASLPPGLNTEAF
v_call: TRBV6-6
j_call: TRBJ1-1

cdr3_aa: AWRSTGIIGPQH
v_call: TRBV30
j_call: TRBJ1-5

cdr3_aa: ASSLKGLDTQY
v_call: TRBV27
j_call: TRBJ2-3

cdr3_aa: ASSQQGTGELF
v_call: TRBV7-2
j_call: TRBJ2-2

cdr3_aa: ASSSRTQETQY
v_call: TRBV3-1
j_call: TRBJ2-5

cdr3_aa: ASSTRTGAMGTEAF
v_call: TRBV7-3
j_call: TRBJ1-1

cdr3_aa: ASISPAGNEQF
v_call: TRBV6-2/TRBV6-3
j_call: TRBJ2-1

cdr3_aa: ASSYSRQGNEQY
v_call: TRBV6-5
j_call: TRBJ2-7